The 22 T cell receptor beta chains in this list originate from one sample, sequenced in a study of T cells in Graves' hyperthyroidism and ophthalmopathy. RNA transcripts were the template for amplifying TCR beta CDR3 regions. TCR CDR3 underwent first-round RT-PCR with the HTBI primer set. TCRdb re-called the multiplex PCR reads with MiXCR, one entry per CDR3 protein. The data hold around 440,000 distinct CDR3 sequences, with roughly 14% observed a single time. The sequenced sample consisted of blood. Receptor source: a woman aged 18-35 years with Graves' hyperthyroidism.

This clonotype appeared many times. The chain recombines TRBV9 with TRBJ2-5, with D uncertain. Trimming left V 1 base short and J 1 base short, with 5 bases between. Germline V lookup: CDR1 SGDLS, CDR2 YYNGEE. The CDR3 sequence is 13 residues long. The CDR3 region is CASSVRPQETQYF. The CDR3 DNA is TGTGCCAGCAGCGTACGCCCCCAAGAGACCCAGTACTTC.

This clonotype was found many times. The chain carries TRBV20-1 and TRBJ2-7; D unresolved. From germline, CDR1 is DFQATT and CDR2 SNEGSKA (reference sequence). The CDR3 contains 15 residues. V was cut by 0 bases and J by 0 bases, with 12 bases left in between. CDR3 region: CSARDRTSSSYEQYF. The DNA of the CDR3 is TGCAGTGCTAGAGATCGTACGTCTAGCTCCTACGAGCAGTACTTC.

This clonotype was recorded many times. V usage is TRBV5-1 and J usage is TRBJ2-1, with a weak D call TRBD2 (5 bases). This CDR3 is built from 16 residues. Germline V gene sequence: CDR1 SGHRS, CDR2 YFSETQ. Trimming pared 4 bases from V and 1 base from J, leaving 15 bases between. In DNA form, the CDR3 reads TGCGCCAGCAGCCCCCGCCCCGGGGTTTCCTACAATGAGCAGTTCTTC. Protein: CASSPRPGVSYNEQFF.

This clonotype appeared many times. The chain is built from TRBV12-3 or TRBV12-4 and TRBJ1-5; 8 nucleotides agree with TRBD1. Trimming removed 6 bases from V and 6 bases from J; junction bases left unmatched: 7. The CDR3 contains 14 residues. The chain's CDR3 is CASSRQGLGQPQHF. Here the CDR3 DNA reads TGTGCCAGCAGCCGACAGGGGCTGGGTCAGCCCCAGCATTTT.

The J gene is TRBJ2-2, the V gene TRBV20-1; 8 bases match TRBD1. The CDR3 runs to 14 residues. Germline V gene lookup returns CDR1 DFQATT and CDR2 SNEGSKA (reference sequence). Germline trimming cut 2 bases from V and 3 bases from J; bases unmatched to any gene: 2. CDR3 nucleotide sequence: TGCAGTGCTAGACAGGGGGCGGACACCGGGGAGCTGTTTTTT. It is translated as CSARQGADTGELFF.

This clonotype was detected many times. The rearrangement joins TRBV11-3 to TRBJ2-5; D is uncertain. The CDR3 is 12 amino acids. Germline V lookup: CDR1 SGHNT, CDR2 YENEEA. Trimming cost V 1 base and J 5 bases, with 5 bases left between them. CDR3 coding DNA: TGTGCCAGCAGCTTAGGTAGCGAGACCCAGTACTTC. Its translation is CASSLGSETQYF.

This clonotype was seen at least ten times. The V gene is TRBV4-1, the J gene TRBJ1-5; D gene ambiguous. V was trimmed by 1 base and J by 7 bases, leaving 8 bases between them. The germline V gene has CDR1 MGHRA and CDR2 YSYEKL. This CDR3 has 13 amino acids. CDR3 bases: TGCGCCAGCAGCCAAGGGGTCGGCCAGCCCCAGCATTTT. This encodes CASSQGVGQPQHF.

This clonotype was seen many times. The chain uses TRBV7-2 and TRBJ2-5; D unclear. Germline CDR1 SGHTA, CDR2 FQGNSA. Trimming pared 5 bases from V and 2 bases from J, leaving 9 bases between. The CDR3 sequence is 13 residues long. The CDR3, as DNA: TGTGCCAGCAGCCGACGGTGGCAAGAGACCCAGTACTTC. Protein product: CASSRRWQETQYF.

This clonotype was observed many times. The V and J genes are TRBV5-1 and TRBJ2-7, with TRBD1 matching over 10 bases. In germline, CDR1 is SGHRS, CDR2 YFSETQ. The junction had 18 bases not matched to a gene; V was cut back by 4 bases and J by 5 bases. The CDR3 contains 18 residues. CDR3 nucleotide sequence: TGCGCCAGCAGCCGGAGACAGGGGGCGTGGGATGGGAGAAACGAGCAGTACTTC. It encodes CASSRRQGAWDGRNEQYF.

CDR3 amino acids: CASSPAGTSGTRGQYNEQFF. Here the CDR3 DNA reads TGCGCCAGCAGCCCCGCCGGGACTAGCGGGACAAGAGGACAGTACAATGAGCAGTTCTTC. The chain joins TRBV5-1 to TRBJ2-1; 13 nucleotides agree with TRBD2. Per the germline V gene, CDR1 is SGHRS and CDR2 is YFSETQ. The trim removed 4 bases at V and 4 bases at J, leaving 17 bases unmatched. CDR3 length: 20 residues.

This clonotype was seen only a few times. Just one base apart from a much larger clone, this may be a read error. The V call is TRBV20-1, the J call TRBJ2-7; D uncertain. This CDR3 has 14 amino acids. CDR1 is DFQATT, CDR2 SNEGSKA, per germline (reference sequence). The chain's CDR3 is CSARDWAGSYEQSF. CDR3 DNA sequence: TGCAGTGCTAGAGATTGGGCAGGCTCCTACGAGCAGTCCTTC.

This clonotype was recorded at least ten times. The chain joins TRBV2 to TRBJ1-4; D uncertain. Germline V gene data show CDR1 as SNHLY and CDR2 as FYNNEI. The V gene lost 8 bases and the J gene lost 8 bases, with 9 bases spanning the gap. This CDR3 has 11 residues. The CDR3 DNA reads TGTGCCAGCGGCAGGCAAGAAAAACTGTTTTTT. This sequence encodes CASGRQEKLFF.

J is TRBJ1-4 and V is TRBV7-9; TRBD1 matches at 11 bases. V lost 5 bases and J lost 3; bases outside the gene matches: 8. There are 17 residues in the CDR3. Germline V CDR1 and CDR2: SEHNR, FQNEAQ (reference sequence). The CDR3 bases are TGTGCCAGCAGCGGAGGACAGGGGGCGGCAGCTAATGAAAAACTGTTTTTT. It is translated as CASSGGQGAAANEKLFF.

The table lists this clonotype with a few counts. CDR3 protein: CAWRRTGAYEQYF. In DNA form, the CDR3 reads TGTGCCTGGAGACGGACAGGGGCCTACGAGCAGTACTTC. The chain links TRBV30 to TRBJ2-7, with 9 positions matching TRBD1. The V gene end was trimmed by 3 bases and the J gene end by 2 bases; junction bases not matched to a gene: 2. The CDR3 contains 13 residues. Germline-derived CDR1 and CDR2 are GTSNPN and SVGIG (reference sequence).

The V call is TRBV20-1, the J call TRBJ2-1; 13 bases line up with TRBD2. After removal of 1 base from V and 9 bases from J, the junction contained 6 bases not matched to a gene. CDR3 size: 15 residues. Germline values: CDR1 DFQATT, CDR2 SNEGSKA (reference sequence). CDR3 loop: CSARAGTSGISEQFF. CDR3 sequence (DNA): TGCAGTGCTAGAGCCGGGACTAGCGGGATATCTGAGCAGTTCTTC.

This clonotype was seen repeatedly, ten times or more. The chain couples TRBV5-1 to TRBJ2-7; maybe TRBD2 (5 bases). The CDR3 contains 13 residues. V was clipped by 2 bases and J by 0 bases, with 6 bases between them. Germline V lookup: CDR1 SGHRS, CDR2 YFSETQ. This chain's CDR3 is CASSFRGSYEQYF. CDR3 coding DNA: TGCGCCAGCAGCTTCCGGGGCTCCTACGAGCAGTACTTC.

This clonotype has a count of ten or more. V usage is TRBV20-1 and J usage is TRBJ1-2, with D uncertain. The CDR3 consists of 13 residues. Germline-derived CDR1 and CDR2 are DFQATT and SNEGSKA (reference sequence). V gave up 6 bases and J gave up 4 bases, with 15 bases separating them. The CDR3 nucleotides are TGCAGTGCCACCAGTCGGGTTTCCTATGGCTACACCTTC. Protein sequence: CSATSRVSYGYTF.

In this sample, this clonotype turned up many times. The chain has TRBV2 and TRBJ2-3; 11 bases map to TRBD2. This CDR3 is built from 14 residues. Germline lookup yields CDR1 SNHLY and CDR2 FYNNEI. With V trimmed by 7 bases and J by 4 bases, 4 bases remained unmatched. Written as DNA, the CDR3 is TGTGCCAGCACCGGACTAGCGGGCCCAGATACGCAGTATTTT. Protein product: CASTGLAGPDTQYF.

This clonotype was counted many times. V is TRBV12-3 or TRBV12-4 and J is TRBJ1-3, with D possibly matching TRBD1 (6 bases). The CDR3 length is 15 residues. Trimming took off 6 bases at V and 2 bases at J, with 14 bases between the two ends. The CDR3 DNA sequence: TGTGCCAGCAGGTCGGGGGCTCCCACTGGAAACACCATATATTTT. Protein: CASRSGAPTGNTIYF.

This clonotype has just a few counts. The chain recombines TRBV13 with TRBJ2-1, with a possible D match to TRBD1 (6 bases). This CDR3 spans 14 amino acids. V was cut by 4 bases and J by 2 bases, with 9 bases left in between. Looked up from germline, CDR1 is PRHDT and CDR2 is FYEKMQ (reference sequence). CDR3 in DNA: TGTGCCAGCAGCTATCGACAGGCCTACAATGAGCAGTTCTTC. Its protein is CASSYRQAYNEQFF.

This clonotype was counted at least ten times. V gene TRBV4-1 combines with J gene TRBJ2-2, with D perhaps matching TRBD1 or TRBD2 (6 bases each). The CDR3 runs 15 residues. CDR1 MGHRA and CDR2 YSYEKL come from the germline V gene. V lost 3 bases to trimming and J lost 6 bases, with 14 bases between them. CDR3 nucleotides: TGCGCCAGCAGCCACAAGGGGGGCCGGTCCGGGGAGCTGTTTTTT. Translation gives CASSHKGGRSGELFF.

The table lists this clonotype with many counts. This chain links TRBV20-1 with TRBJ2-1; 16 bases match TRBD2. Germline trimming cut 6 bases from V and 3 bases from J; bases unmatched to any gene: 8. The germline V gene encodes CDR1 DFQATT and CDR2 SNEGSKA (reference sequence). The CDR3 is made up of 17 amino acids. The CDR3 region is CSARGLAGGINYNEQFF. CDR3 bases: TGCAGTGCAAGGGGACTAGCGGGAGGGATTAACTACAATGAGCAGTTCTTC.